The 17 T cell receptor beta chains below come from one sample, sequenced in a study of neoadjuvant anti-PD-1 for oral cavity cancer. Using immunoSEQ multiplex PCR, the repertoire was profiled, and TCRdb retains in-frame clones only, with some absent. The sample contains fewer than 90,000 clones, 84% of which appear only once. Here the sequenced sample was PBMCs, taken before nivolumab (anti-PD-1) treatment. The source of these receptors is a person aged 35 to 85 with oral cavity squamous cell carcinoma.

This rearrangement joins TRBV25-1 to TRBJ2-7, with 7 bases identical to TRBD2. V lost 6 bases to trimming and J lost 5 bases; unmatched junction nucleotides: 7. Germline-derived CDR1 and CDR2 are MGHDK and SYGVNS. The CDR3 is 13 residues long. CDR3 sequence: CASRASGSHEQYF. The CDR3 nucleotides are TGTGCCAGCAGGGCTAGCGGTAGTCACGAGCAGTACTTC.

The chain employs TRBV2 and TRBJ1-3, with 7 bases identical to TRBD1. Germline V gene data show CDR1 as SNHLY and CDR2 as FYNNEI. CDR3 length equals 17 residues. The V and J ends lost 3 bases and 2 bases, in that order; junction bases with no gene match: 10. The DNA of the CDR3 is TGTGCCAGCAGTGATCAGGACAGGATGCCCCCTGGAAACACCATATATTTT. It yields the protein CASSDQDRMPPGNTIYF. The full variable domain, in which reference TRBV2 and TRBJ1-3 provide the parts outside the CDR3, is EPEVTQTPSHQVTQMGQEVILRCVPISNHLYFYWYRQILGQKVEFLVSFYNNEISEKSEIFDDQFSVERPDGSNFTLKIRSTKLEDSAMYFCASSDQDRMPPGNTIYFGEGSWLTVV.

The J gene is TRBJ2-1, the V gene TRBV4-1; maybe TRBD1 (6 bases). Germline V gene data show CDR1 as MGHRA and CDR2 as YSYEKL. The CDR3 covers 14 residues. Trimming removed 4 bases from V and 3 bases from J, with 10 bases in between. CDR3 sequence: CASSPRDNYNEQFF. In DNA, the CDR3 is TGCGCCAGCAGCCCTCGGGACAACTACAATGAGCAGTTCTTC.

The table lists this clone with a count of one. This chain links TRBV30 with TRBJ1-1, with a tentative D call TRBD1 (5 bases). Germline V gene data show CDR1 as GTSNPN and CDR2 as SVGIG (reference sequence). The V end lost 8 bases, the J end lost 4 bases, and 14 bases lay between the germline ends. CDR3 length: 12 residues. Here the CDR3 DNA reads TGTGCCGGCCCAGGGAGTATCACTGAAGCTTTCTTT. Amino acids: CAGPGSITEAFF.

This clone was seen a handful of times. The chain combines TRBV2 with TRBJ1-5, with D perhaps TRBD1 (5 bases). Looked up from germline, CDR1 is SNHLY and CDR2 is FYNNEI. The CDR3 sequence is 13 residues long. V lost 7 bases, J lost 6 bases, and 13 bases lay in between. The CDR3 region is CASTSGGFQPQHF. Written as DNA, the CDR3 is TGTGCCAGCACCTCGGGGGGGTTTCAGCCCCAGCATTTT. Full variable domain (rest looked up from reference TRBV2 and TRBJ1-5): EPEVTQTPSHQVTQMGQEVILRCVPISNHLYFYWYRQILGQKVEFLVSFYNNEISEKSEIFDDQFSVERPDGSNFTLKIRSTKLEDSAMYFCASTSGGFQPQHFGDGTRLSIL.

The genes are TRBV10-3 and TRBJ2-5, with 7 bases aligning to TRBD2. Trimming took 11 bases from V and 5 from J; bases not matched to a gene: 5. Germline V gene sequence: CDR1 ENHRY, CDR2 SYGVKD. This CDR3 comprises 11 residues. The CDR3 region is CAGGEAETQYF. The CDR3 DNA follows: TGTGCCGGGGGGGAGGCGGAGACCCAGTACTTC.

This chain links TRBV10-3 with TRBJ1-1, with 9 bases lining up with TRBD1. Losses at the gene ends were 9 bases for V and 4 bases for J; bases not matched to a gene: 6. CDR1 is ENHRY and CDR2 is SYGVKD in the germline V gene. The CDR3 consists of 13 residues. For the CDR3, the DNA is TGTGCCATGTCCGGGACAGGGAGCACTGAAGCTTTCTTT. Residues: CAMSGTGSTEAFF.

The chain links TRBV27 to TRBJ2-7; 11 bases align to TRBD1. Germline assignment: CDR1 MNHEY and CDR2 SMNVEV (reference sequence). Germline trimming cut 2 bases from V and 5 bases from J; bases unmatched to any gene: 2. This CDR3 contains 14 residues. CDR3 sequence reads: CASSLVGQGDEQYF. Written as DNA, the CDR3 is TGTGCCAGCAGTTTAGTGGGACAGGGGGACGAGCAGTACTTC.

This chain links TRBV25-1 with TRBJ2-7; possibly TRBD2 for D (5 bases). Germline CDR1 MGHDK, CDR2 SYGVNS. V shed 1 base and J shed 2 bases, with 12 bases lying between them. The CDR3 length is 15 residues. DNA for the CDR3: TGTGCCAGCAGTGAATTCGTAGCGACGGCCTACGAGCAGTACTTC. Residues: CASSEFVATAYEQYF.

This sequence joins TRBV25-1 and TRBJ2-1; 12 nucleotides match TRBD2. CDR1 is MGHDK and CDR2 is SYGVNS in the germline V gene. V lost 10 bases and J lost 1; bases outside the gene matches: 2. This CDR3 is 14 amino acids long. CDR3 in DNA: TGTGCCAAAGGACTAGCGGGATCCTACAATGAGCAGTTCTTC. It encodes CAKGLAGSYNEQFF.

The chain couples TRBV18 to TRBJ2-7; D is ambiguous. Germline V gene sequence: CDR1 KGHSH, CDR2 LQKENI. The CDR3 spans 14 residues. Trimming took 3 bases from V and 2 from J, leaving 11 bases between them. The CDR3 DNA sequence: TGTGCCAGCTCACCCCCGACAAACACCTACGAGCAGTACTTC. It translates to CASSPPTNTYEQYF.

This clone has only a few counts. The rearrangement joins TRBV2 to TRBJ1-2; D perhaps matches TRBD1 (6 bases). The germline gives CDR1 SNHLY, CDR2 FYNNEI. Deletions cut 7 bases from V and 2 bases from J, with 11 bases between. The CDR3 has 13 amino acids. CDR3 nucleotide sequence: TGTGCCAGCAAGGACGGACAGAACTATGGCTACACCTTC. It specifies CASKDGQNYGYTF.

The chain recombines TRBV5-1 with TRBJ2-5, with unresolved D. The CDR3 extends over 13 amino acids. Per the germline V gene, CDR1 is SGHRS and CDR2 is YFSETQ. V was pared by 4 bases and J by 5 bases, with 12 bases between. CDR3 residues: CASSPDSRETQYF. CDR3 nucleotides: TGCGCCAGCAGCCCCGACTCTAGGGAGACCCAGTACTTC. Looking up the rest from reference TRBV5-1 and TRBJ2-5 gives the full variable domain: KAGVTQTPRYLIKTRGQQVTLSCSPISGHRSVSWYQQTPGQGLQFLFEYFSETQRNKGNFPGRFSGRQFSNSRSEMNVSTLELGDSALYLCASSPDSRETQYFGPGTRLLVL.

The rearrangement joins TRBV19 to TRBJ1-5; TRBD1 matches 7 bases. J lost 5 bases, V lost 5 bases, and 12 bases had no gene match. CDR3 length: 16 residues. CDR1 is LNHDA, CDR2 SQIVND, per germline (reference sequence). This CDR3 is CASSQLPGQLHQPQHF. CDR3 nucleotide sequence: TGTGCCAGTAGTCAACTCCCGGGACAGCTCCATCAGCCCCAGCATTTT. Combining the CDR3 with reference TRBV19 and TRBJ1-5 gives the whole variable domain DGGITQSPKYLFRKEGQNVTLSCEQNLNHDAMYWYRQDPGQGLRLIYYSQIVNDFQKGDIAEGYSVSREKKESFPLTVTSAQKNPTAFYLCASSQLPGQLHQPQHFGDGTRLSIL.

This rearrangement joins TRBV2 to TRBJ1-1; D ambiguous. Deletions cut 8 bases from V and 1 base from J, with 11 bases between. The CDR3 sequence is 13 residues long. CDR1 SNHLY and CDR2 FYNNEI come from the germline V gene. The CDR3 DNA sequence: TGTGCCAGCTTCCTACAGAAGAACACTGAAGCTTTCTTT. This encodes CASFLQKNTEAFF.

This clone was seen a single time. The chain joins TRBV6-1 to TRBJ2-7, with D possibly called TRBD1 or TRBD2 (5 bases each). The CDR3 is 15 amino acids. Germline CDR1 reads MNHNS; CDR2 reads SASEGT. The V end lost 2 bases, the J end lost 3 bases, and 14 bases lay between the germline ends. This CDR3 is CASSERWGNYYEQYF. The DNA of the CDR3 is TGTGCCAGCAGTGAAAGGTGGGGGAACTACTACGAGCAGTACTTC.

The V gene is TRBV5-1, the J gene TRBJ1-1; TRBD1 is a possible D gene (5 bases). Germline lookup yields CDR1 SGHRS and CDR2 YFSETQ. CDR3 length: 15 amino acids. V was clipped by 1 base and J by 4 bases, with 14 bases between them. CDR3 in amino acids: CASSLSGPTITEAFF. DNA for the CDR3: TGCGCCAGCAGCTTGTCAGGGCCAACGATCACTGAAGCTTTCTTT.